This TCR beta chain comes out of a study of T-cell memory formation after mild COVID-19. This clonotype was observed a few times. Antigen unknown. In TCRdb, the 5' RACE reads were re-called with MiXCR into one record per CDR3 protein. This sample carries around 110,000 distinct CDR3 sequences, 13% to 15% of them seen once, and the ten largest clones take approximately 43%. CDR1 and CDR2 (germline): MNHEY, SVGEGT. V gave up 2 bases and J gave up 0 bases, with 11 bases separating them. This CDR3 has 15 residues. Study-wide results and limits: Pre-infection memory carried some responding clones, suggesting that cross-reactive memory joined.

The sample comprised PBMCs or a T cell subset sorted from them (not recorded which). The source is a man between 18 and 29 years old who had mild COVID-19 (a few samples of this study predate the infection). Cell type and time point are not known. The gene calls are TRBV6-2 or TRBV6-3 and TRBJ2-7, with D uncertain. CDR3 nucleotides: TGTGCCAGCAGTTACCTAGAGATGAGCTCCTACGAGCAGTACTTC. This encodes CASSYLEMSSYEQYF.